A selection of T cell receptor beta chains follows, all from one sample in a study of cytomegalovirus exposure and HLA in healthy donors. Data came from immunoSEQ multiplex PCR; TCRdb stores just in-frame clones and leaves some out. Of about 160,000 clones in the sample, around nine tenths were seen once. Sequencing input: PBMCs. All receptors come from a woman in her late teens or twenties in good health and CMV-seronegative. Both conserved end residues are part of each CDR3. D genes are given only for firm matches.

. | TRBV7-9 | CASSYDISYEQYF
TRBD2 | TRBV11-2 | CASSGTFGGVEETQYF
. | TRBV21-1 | CASKRTAFMNTEAFF
. | TRBV4-1 | CASSHPAQNTEAFF
TRBD1 | TRBV4-1 | CASSQDRTGDQPQHF
. | TRBV6-1 | CASSEGRQASLQQYF
. | TRBV6-1 | CASSENPAGLTEAFF
. | TRBV27 | CASSSSVGGGAREQYF
. | TRBV6-5 | CASSYSARTEAFF
TRBD1 | TRBV11-2 | CASSLGTGGEDEQYF
. | TRBV19 | CASSSPVNTEAFF
. | TRBV4-1 | CASSQRGRDGKVGGYTF
TRBD1 | TRBV18 | CASSPDRGNYGYTF
TRBD1 | TRBV27 | CASRKDRFSYEQYF
. | TRBV19 | CASSEPGGGANVLTF
. | TRBV6-5 | CASSSPTWAGEQFF
TRBD1 | TRBV4-1 | CASSLDRDTTDTQYF
. | TRBV7-9 | CASSLGLASNTGELFF
TRBD1 | TRBV6-1 | CASSLRTGTDTQYF
. | TRBV2 | CASSDSGAGVASGELFF
. | TRBV4-2 | CASSQDRGGRVAFF
. | TRBV6-5 | CASISGQGNGELFF
. | TRBV7-9 | CASSLLGQSYEQYF
. | TRBV28 | CASSHAGEGLDGYTF
. | TRBV4-1 | CASSQGSRRSGYTF
TRBD2 | TRBV6-1 | CASSETGGLRAGELFF
TRBD1 | TRBV5-1 | CASSRSGTDEKLFF
. | TRBV6-1 | CASIKGVATNEKLFF
TRBD1 | TRBV7-9 | CASSGQGAEQYF
. | TRBV6-1 | CASSLERNQPQHF
. | TRBV29-1 | CSVVGGGLYGYTF
TRBD1 | TRBV5-1 | CASSSGTGSHEQYF
TRBD2 | TRBV5-4 | CASSTGGGTDTQYF
. | TRBV7-8 | CASSPDIYGYTF
TRBD1 | TRBV9 | CASSLTGGDYGYTF
. | TRBV7-2 | CASSLLGHRSGNTIYF
TRBD1 | TRBV6-5 | CASSSTTGLYSRGYTF
. | TRBV5-6 | CASSLAGVREKLFF
. | TRBV6-6 | CASSYSEADTQYF
. | TRBV5-5 | CASSLAQEIYGYTF
. | TRBV5-1 | CASSLGSGLYGYTF
TRBD1 | TRBV19 | CASRFRDRISPLHF
. | TRBV12-5 | CASGLERGDYGYTF
. | TRBV7-9 | CASSFQVGSVFGGYTF
. | TRBV7-2 | CASSLVWQGYTF
. | TRBV27 | CASSLPTGYGYTF
. | TRBV6-5 | CASWRGRDYGYTF
. | TRBV9 | CASSVVTGGPYGYTF
. | TRBV9 | CASSVGIGQVNTEAFF
. | TRBV6-6 | CASSGLQGPNEKLFF
. | TRBV12-5 | CASGPRAHGYTF